A single sample gave rise to the 15 T cell receptor beta chains below, sequenced in a study of blood T cell repertoires in COVID-19. Repertoires were generated with immunoSEQ multiplex PCR, while TCRdb's copy carries only in-frame clones and drops some. The profile covers about 310,000 clones, with 80% to 90% appearing a single time and around 8% taken by the ten largest. Input material: peripheral blood. The origin of the receptors is a woman in her fifties or sixties who had recovered from COVID-19.

The chain combines TRBV5-1 with TRBJ1-6, with a possible D match to TRBD1 (5 bases). CDR1 SGHRS and CDR2 YFSETQ come from the germline V gene. V was shortened by 2 bases and J by 10 bases, with 13 bases between the two germline ends. The CDR3 is made up of 14 amino acids. CDR3 DNA sequence: TGCGCCAGCAGCTTATTAGGGGCTACCTCACCCCTCCACTTT. This encodes CASSLLGATSPLHF.

This clone was seen a single time. V is TRBV5-8 and J is TRBJ2-7; 7 bases match TRBD2. This CDR3 has 14 amino acids. Looked up from germline, CDR1 is SGHTS and CDR2 is YDEGEE. Trimming at V came to 0 bases and at J to 5 bases, leaving 5 bases not matched to a gene. The CDR3 sequence is CASSLAGGRDEQYF. Here the CDR3 DNA reads TGTGCCAGCAGCTTGGCGGGAGGACGCGACGAGCAGTACTTC.

The CDR3 nucleotides read TGCAGTGCAAGTGGACAGGCGTTTGCAACTAATGAAAAACTGTTTTTT. As protein: CSASGQAFATNEKLFF. The V gene is TRBV20-1, the J gene TRBJ1-4, with 7 nucleotides matching TRBD1. Losses at the gene ends were 6 bases for V and 0 bases for J; bases not matched to a gene: 10. The germline V gene encodes CDR1 DFQATT and CDR2 SNEGSKA (reference sequence). The CDR3 contains 16 residues.

The rearrangement uses TRBV12-3 or TRBV12-4 and TRBJ2-7; TRBD1 matches 9 bases. This CDR3 is built from 13 residues. V gave up 6 bases and J gave up 7 bases; unmatched junction bases: 7. CDR3: CASRVQGALEQYF. The CDR3 DNA is TGTGCCAGCAGGGTACAGGGGGCGCTTGAGCAGTACTTC.

This sequence joins TRBV12-3 or TRBV12-4 and TRBJ1-2, with D unclear. The CDR3 is 13 amino acids. Trimming cost V 3 bases and J 4 bases, with 9 bases left between them. The CDR3 here is CASSFGSSYGYTF. CDR3 nucleotide sequence: TGTGCCAGCAGTTTCGGTTCCTCCTATGGCTACACCTTC.

This chain links TRBV27 with TRBJ2-7, with D perhaps matching TRBD2 (7 bases). Germline V gene sequence: CDR1 MNHEY, CDR2 SMNVEV (reference sequence). V was clipped by 4 bases and J by 2 bases, with 15 bases between them. The CDR3 is made up of 15 amino acids. The CDR3 is CASSSYREGAYEQYF. CDR3 nucleotides: TGTGCCAGCAGTTCATACAGGGAGGGGGCCTACGAGCAGTACTTC.

This chain links TRBV18 with TRBJ1-2; perhaps TRBD1 as D (6 bases). The germline CDR1 and CDR2 sequences are KGHSH and LQKENI. The CDR3 runs 14 residues. Deletions cut 5 bases from V and 8 bases from J, with 18 bases between. The CDR3, as DNA: TGTGCCAGCTCATCCTCGACAGGTCGGGGAGGCTACACCTTC. It encodes CASSSSTGRGGYTF.

This clone has only one observation. The chain has TRBV3-1 (or the pseudogene TRBV3-2) and TRBJ2-2; possibly TRBD2 for D (6 bases). Germline V gene data show CDR1 as LGHDT and CDR2 as YNNKEL (reference sequence). V dropped 8 bases and J dropped 6 bases, with 16 bases sitting between them. The CDR3 runs to 14 residues. The CDR3 bases are TGTGCCAGCCGCTGGAGGGATGGGTCCGGGGAGCTGTTTTTT. It translates to CASRWRDGSGELFF.

The chain links TRBV28 to TRBJ1-2, with a weak D call TRBD1 (6 bases). Trimming left V 3 bases short and J 4 bases short, with 12 bases between. This CDR3 is 14 amino acids long. Germline V gives CDR1 MDHEN, CDR2 SYDVKM. CDR3 loop: CASSFQRTAYGYTF. The CDR3 region has the DNA TGTGCCAGCAGTTTTCAACGGACAGCCTATGGCTACACCTTC.

This chain joins TRBV5-1 and TRBJ1-5; D might be TRBD1 (5 bases). Per the germline V gene, CDR1 is SGHRS and CDR2 is YFSETQ. The CDR3 loop spans 17 amino acids. With 0 bases removed from V and 2 bases from J, the gap between germline ends came to 15 bases. DNA of the CDR3: TGCGCCAGCAGCTTGGCTGCTGCGGGGGATGGCAATCAGCCCCAGCATTTT. Its protein product is CASSLAAAGDGNQPQHF.

This clone was found a few times. The chain carries TRBV6-5 and TRBJ1-4; D not resolved. With 8 bases removed from V and 8 bases from J, the gap between germline ends came to 15 bases. The CDR3 sequence is 13 residues long. Germline V lookup: CDR1 MNHEY, CDR2 SVGAGI. The CDR3 DNA reads as TGTGCCAGCTCTACGGGAAGGCGGGAAAAACTGTTTTTT. As protein: CASSTGRREKLFF.

The rearrangement joins TRBV28 to TRBJ1-1; 7 nucleotides agree with TRBD1. Germline assignment: CDR1 MDHEN and CDR2 SYDVKM. This CDR3 spans 13 amino acids. Trimming cost V 6 bases and J 5 bases; bases outside gene matches: 6. The chain's CDR3 is CASRPTGRTEAFF. CDR3 sequence (DNA): TGTGCCAGCAGACCGACAGGGAGGACTGAAGCTTTCTTT.

The V gene is TRBV27, the J gene TRBJ2-6, with 8 nucleotides matching TRBD1. CDR1 is MNHEY, CDR2 SMNVEV, per germline (reference sequence). This CDR3 has 17 amino acids. V trimming: 5 bases; J trimming: 2 bases; junction bases outside the gene matches: 8. The CDR3 sequence is CASSPSDRGPGANVLTF. The DNA for the CDR3 is TGTGCCAGCAGTCCCTCCGACAGGGGCCCTGGGGCCAACGTCCTGACTTTC.

J is TRBJ2-1 and V is TRBV7-3; 10 bases map to TRBD2. J gave up 8 bases and V 3 bases, and 1 base lay outside the gene matches. CDR3 length: 13 residues. Germline V gene data show CDR1 as SGHTA and CDR2 as FQGTGA. CDR3 sequence: CASSFGTSDEQFF. The CDR3 DNA reads as TGTGCCAGCAGCTTTGGGACTAGCGATGAGCAGTTCTTC.

V usage is TRBV3-1 (or the pseudogene TRBV3-2) and J usage is TRBJ1-1; TRBD1 agrees at 10 bases. V shed 0 bases and J 3 bases; nucleotides not matched to a gene: 10. The CDR3 extends over 18 amino acids. From germline, CDR1 is LGHDT and CDR2 YNNKEL (reference sequence). The CDR3 loop reads CASSQDDRDRGYHTEAFF. The CDR3 DNA reads TGTGCCAGCAGCCAAGATGACAGGGACAGGGGATATCACACTGAAGCTTTCTTT.